The 18 T cell receptor beta chains presented below share a single source sample, sequenced in a study of blood T cell repertoires in COVID-19. Generated by immunoSEQ multiplex PCR, the TCRdb table keeps only in-frame clones and is missing some. The sample has 160,000 or so clones; roughly nine tenths are singletons. Source material: peripheral blood. Receptors were obtained from a woman in her 70s with acute or convalescent COVID-19.

This clone showed up just once. The CDR3 region is CASSLTGTGDYTF. CDR3 coding DNA: TGTGCCAGCAGCTTAACCGGGACAGGGGACTACACCTTC. The J gene is TRBJ1-2, the V gene TRBV7-6; 10 nucleotides match TRBD1. With 2 bases clipped from V and 10 bases from J, the junction kept 4 bases outside the gene matches. Germline V gene data show CDR1 as SGHVS and CDR2 as FNYEAQ. The CDR3 contains 13 residues.

J is TRBJ1-2 and V is TRBV28; D is perhaps TRBD1 (6 bases). The CDR3 consists of 14 residues. Germline V gene lookup returns CDR1 MDHEN and CDR2 SYDVKM. V was trimmed by 1 base and J by 2 bases, leaving 8 bases between them. CDR3 sequence: CASSLSRGNYGYTF. The DNA for the CDR3 is TGTGCCAGCAGTTTATCCAGGGGAAACTATGGCTACACCTTC.

The chain joins TRBV3-1 (or the pseudogene TRBV3-2) to TRBJ1-6; D might be TRBD1 (6 bases). Germline values: CDR1 LGHDT, CDR2 YNNKEL (reference sequence). The CDR3 sequence is 14 residues long. Trimming shortened V by 4 bases and J by 3 bases, and 7 bases separated the two germline ends. The CDR3 DNA is TGTGCCAGCAGCCTAGGGGGCTATAATTCACCCCTCCACTTT. Amino acid sequence: CASSLGGYNSPLHF.

The CDR3 bases are TGTGCCAGCAGCGCAGAGGACAGGCCTTCTTATGGCTACACCTTC. It is translated as CASSAEDRPSYGYTF. The chain links TRBV11-2 to TRBJ1-2; 7 nucleotides match TRBD1. After removal of 5 bases from V and 5 bases from J, the junction contained 11 bases not matched to a gene. This CDR3 comprises 15 residues. Germline V gene lookup returns CDR1 SGHAT and CDR2 FQNNGV.

The J gene is TRBJ2-7, the V gene TRBV27; tentative D call: TRBD2 (7 bases). Germline V CDR1 and CDR2: MNHEY, SMNVEV (reference sequence). V lost 2 bases, J lost 7 bases, and 18 bases lay in between. The CDR3 is 15 amino acids. CDR3 DNA sequence: TGTGCCAGCAGTTTAAAGATGGGGGGGCTGGGTGAGCAGTACTTC. Translating it yields CASSLKMGGLGEQYF.

The J gene is TRBJ2-3, the V gene TRBV7-2, with 8 nucleotides matching TRBD2. CDR3 size: 14 residues. Germline V CDR1 and CDR2: SGHTA, FQGNSA. Germline trimming cut 5 bases from V and 5 bases from J; bases unmatched to any gene: 6. The CDR3 coding sequence is TGTGCCAGCAGCCTCGGGACTAGAGGAGATACGCAGTATTTT. This encodes CASSLGTRGDTQYF.

This chain links TRBV7-2 with TRBJ2-3; D perhaps matches TRBD1 (6 bases). The V end was cut by 1 base, the J end by 2 bases, with 7 bases between. From germline, CDR1 is SGHTA and CDR2 FQGNSA. The CDR3 loop spans 14 amino acids. CDR3 sequence reads: CASSLDRDTDTQYF. The DNA of the CDR3 is TGTGCCAGCAGCTTAGACAGGGACACAGATACGCAGTATTTT.

The gene calls are TRBV11-3 and TRBJ1-1; D call uncertain. V was pared by 0 bases and J by 3 bases, with 5 bases between. CDR1 and CDR2 from the germline V gene are SGHNT and YENEEA. The length of the CDR3 is 13 residues. CDR3 coding DNA: TGTGCCAGCAGCTTAGACAGGTACACTGAAGCTTTCTTT. This codes for CASSLDRYTEAFF.

The chain recombines TRBV5-6 with TRBJ2-1, with 8 bases that match TRBD1. J lost 5 bases, V lost 4 bases, and 11 bases had no gene match. The CDR3 spans 16 residues. CDR1 and CDR2 (germline): SGHDT, YYEEEE. This chain's CDR3 is CASSQNNRGLHNEQFF. The CDR3 region has the DNA TGTGCCAGCAGCCAAAATAACAGGGGGTTACACAATGAGCAGTTCTTC.

This chain links TRBV27 with TRBJ2-5; 10 nucleotides agree with TRBD2. The CDR3 length is 18 residues. V was pared by 1 base and J by 5 bases, with 13 bases of the junction left unmatched. Germline CDR1 MNHEY, CDR2 SMNVEV (reference sequence). CDR3 nucleotide sequence: TGTGCCAGCAGTTTATGGGCTAGCGGGGGAGCTTTCAGTGAGACCCAGTACTTC. It encodes CASSLWASGGAFSETQYF.

V gene TRBV4-1 combines with J gene TRBJ2-1, with TRBD2 matching over 16 bases. The V gene end was trimmed by 3 bases and the J gene end by 5 bases; junction bases not matched to a gene: 10. The germline CDR1 and CDR2 sequences are MGHRA and YSYEKL. The CDR3 consists of 19 residues. CDR3 sequence (DNA): TGCGCCAGCAGCCAGGGACTAGCGGGGGGGCCGGGCCTTAACAATGAGCAGTTCTTC. Residues: CASSQGLAGGPGLNNEQFF.

V usage is TRBV19 and J usage is TRBJ2-3, with 8 positions matching TRBD1. The CDR3 is 13 amino acids. Germline values: CDR1 LNHDA, CDR2 SQIVND (reference sequence). The J segment lost 0 bases and the V segment lost 9 bases, leaving 2 bases of the junction unmatched. The CDR3 spells CASRDRSTDTQYF. The CDR3 DNA reads as TGTGCCAGCCGGGACAGGAGCACAGATACGCAGTATTTT.

The CDR3 DNA sequence: TGTGCCAGCAGTTTTCGGGACAGGGGACGGTACGAGCAGTACTTC. Translating it yields CASSFRDRGRYEQYF. V is TRBV6-2 or TRBV6-3 and J is TRBJ2-7; TRBD1 matches 10 bases. J lost 4 bases, V lost 4 bases, and 7 bases had no gene match. CDR1 is MNHEY, CDR2 SVGEGT, per germline. This CDR3 comprises 15 residues.

The rearrangement links TRBV2 to TRBJ1-6; the match to TRBD1 covers 9 bases. The CDR3 spans 16 residues. After removal of 0 bases from V and 9 bases from J, the junction contained 6 bases not matched to a gene. Germline CDR1 reads SNHLY; CDR2 reads FYNNEI. CDR3 sequence (DNA): TGTGCCAGCAGTGAAGCCCCGGGACAGGGACGTTCACCCCTCCACTTT. Protein sequence: CASSEAPGQGRSPLHF.

The V and J genes are TRBV6-2 or TRBV6-3 and TRBJ2-7; 8 positions match TRBD2. Germline loops: CDR1 MNHEY, CDR2 SVGEGT. This CDR3 contains 15 residues. The V gene end was trimmed by 4 bases and the J gene end by 6 bases; junction bases not matched to a gene: 11. As DNA, the CDR3 is TGTGCCAGCAGTTCGGCGGGGGGAGGTTGGCGCGAGCAGTACTTC. It encodes CASSSAGGGWREQYF.

The V gene is TRBV19, the J gene TRBJ1-2; 11 nucleotides match TRBD1. Losses at the gene ends were 5 bases for V and 6 bases for J; bases not matched to a gene: 8. CDR3 length: 15 amino acids. Germline V gives CDR1 LNHDA, CDR2 SQIVND (reference sequence). CDR3 sequence: CASSPIGQGADGYTF. The DNA of the CDR3 is TGTGCCAGTAGTCCCATTGGACAGGGGGCGGATGGCTACACCTTC.

This clone was observed a single time. This chain links TRBV2 with TRBJ2-7; TRBD1 agrees at 8 bases. Germline-derived CDR1 and CDR2 are SNHLY and FYNNEI. The CDR3 contains 14 residues. V shed 2 bases and J 4 bases; nucleotides not matched to a gene: 4. In nucleotides, the CDR3 is TGTGCCAGCAGTGAAAACAGGGGGTTTTACGAGCAGTACGTC. This sequence encodes CASSENRGFYEQYV.

The CDR3 nucleotides read TGTGCCAGCAGTGAAAGGTTGCAGGCCAGCTCTGGAAACACCATATATTTT. This sequence encodes CASSERLQASSGNTIYF. The chain uses TRBV6-1 and TRBJ1-3, with no clear D. This CDR3 contains 17 residues. The germline gives CDR1 MNHNS, CDR2 SASEGT. V gave up 2 bases and J gave up 0 bases, with 14 bases separating them.